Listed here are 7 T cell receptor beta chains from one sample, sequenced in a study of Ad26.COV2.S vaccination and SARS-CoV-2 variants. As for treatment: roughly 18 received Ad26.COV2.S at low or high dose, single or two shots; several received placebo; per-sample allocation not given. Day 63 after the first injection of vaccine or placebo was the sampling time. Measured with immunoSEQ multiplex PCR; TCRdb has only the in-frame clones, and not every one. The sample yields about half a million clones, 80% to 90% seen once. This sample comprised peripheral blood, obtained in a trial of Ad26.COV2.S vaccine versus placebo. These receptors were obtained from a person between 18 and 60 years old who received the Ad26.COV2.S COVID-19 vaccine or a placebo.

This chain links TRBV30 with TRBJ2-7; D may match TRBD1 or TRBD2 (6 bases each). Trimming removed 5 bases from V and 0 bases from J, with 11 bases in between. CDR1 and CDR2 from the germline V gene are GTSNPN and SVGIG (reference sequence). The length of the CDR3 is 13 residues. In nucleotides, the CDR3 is TGTGCCTGGGGGGGGCTTGTCTCCTACGAGCAGTACTTC. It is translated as CAWGGLVSYEQYF.

CDR3 DNA: TGTGCCAGCAGTGAAGGCGCGGTGTGGCACGAGCAGTACTTC. This encodes CASSEGAVWHEQYF. The genes are TRBV2 and TRBJ2-7; no clear D gene. CDR1 is SNHLY, CDR2 FYNNEI, per germline. V dropped 1 base and J dropped 5 bases, with 12 bases sitting between them. The CDR3 contains 14 residues.

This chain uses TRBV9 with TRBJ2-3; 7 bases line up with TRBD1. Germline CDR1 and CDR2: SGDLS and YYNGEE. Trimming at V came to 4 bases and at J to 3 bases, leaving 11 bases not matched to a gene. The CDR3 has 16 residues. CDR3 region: CASSPRTGAGTDTQYF. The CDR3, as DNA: TGTGCCAGCAGCCCGAGGACAGGTGCAGGTACAGATACGCAGTATTTT.

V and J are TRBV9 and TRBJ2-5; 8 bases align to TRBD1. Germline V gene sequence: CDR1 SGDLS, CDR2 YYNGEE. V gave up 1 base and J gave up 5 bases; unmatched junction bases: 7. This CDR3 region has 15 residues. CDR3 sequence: CASSVSGTGAETQYF. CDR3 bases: TGTGCCAGCAGCGTATCTGGGACAGGCGCCGAGACCCAGTACTTC.

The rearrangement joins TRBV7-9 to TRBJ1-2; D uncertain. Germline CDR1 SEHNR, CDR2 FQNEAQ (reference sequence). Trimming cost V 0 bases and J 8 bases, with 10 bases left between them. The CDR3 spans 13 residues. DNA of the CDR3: TGTGCCAGCAGCTTAGCGACCCAGAGGGGCTACACCTTC. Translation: CASSLATQRGYTF.

The CDR3 loop is CASSEVRASRTEAFF. Written as DNA, the CDR3 is TGTGCCAGCAGTGAAGTACGAGCATCTCGTACTGAAGCTTTCTTT. The chain carries TRBV6-1 and TRBJ1-1; no clear D. The CDR3 has 15 amino acids. Deletions cut 1 base from V and 5 bases from J, with 14 bases between. The germline CDR1 and CDR2 sequences are MNHNS and SASEGT.

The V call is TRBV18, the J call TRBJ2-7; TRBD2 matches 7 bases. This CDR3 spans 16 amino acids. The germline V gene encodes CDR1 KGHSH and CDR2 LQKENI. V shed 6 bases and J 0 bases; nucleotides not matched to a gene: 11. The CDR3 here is CASSSGGDRDSYEQYF. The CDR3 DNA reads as TGTGCCAGCTCCTCGGGAGGAGACAGAGACTCCTACGAGCAGTACTTC.